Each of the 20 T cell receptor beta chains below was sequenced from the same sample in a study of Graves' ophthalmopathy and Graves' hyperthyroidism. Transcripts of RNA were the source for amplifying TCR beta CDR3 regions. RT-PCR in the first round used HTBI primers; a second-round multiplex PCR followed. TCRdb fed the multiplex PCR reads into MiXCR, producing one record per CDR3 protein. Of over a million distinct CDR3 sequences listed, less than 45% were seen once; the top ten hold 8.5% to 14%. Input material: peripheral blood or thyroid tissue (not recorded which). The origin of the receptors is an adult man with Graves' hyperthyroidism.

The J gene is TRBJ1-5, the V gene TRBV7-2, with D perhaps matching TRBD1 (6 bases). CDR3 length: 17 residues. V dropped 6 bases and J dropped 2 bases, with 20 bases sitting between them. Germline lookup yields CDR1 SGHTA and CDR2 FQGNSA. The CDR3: CASSFHIGGVGNQPQHF. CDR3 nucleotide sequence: TGTGCCAGCAGTTTTCACATAGGGGGGGTCGGCAATCAGCCCCAGCATTTT.

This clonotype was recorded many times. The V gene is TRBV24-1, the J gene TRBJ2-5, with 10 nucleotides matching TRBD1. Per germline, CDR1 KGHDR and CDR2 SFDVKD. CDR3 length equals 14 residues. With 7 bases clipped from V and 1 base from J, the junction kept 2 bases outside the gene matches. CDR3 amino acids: CATRGQGTQETQYF. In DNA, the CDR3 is TGTGCCACCAGGGGACAGGGGACCCAAGAGACCCAGTACTTC.

CDR3 in amino acids: CASSSLGESSYEQYF. CDR3 nucleotide sequence: TGCGCCAGCAGCTCCTTAGGGGAAAGCTCCTACGAGCAGTACTTC. The genes are TRBV5-1 and TRBJ2-7; possibly TRBD1 for D (5 bases). Germline-derived CDR1 and CDR2 are SGHRS and YFSETQ. The CDR3 extends over 15 amino acids. V lost 3 bases to trimming and J lost 0 bases, with 13 bases between them.

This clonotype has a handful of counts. The CDR3 DNA follows: TGTGCCAGTAGTATCCAGTTGTCAGGGATCTACGAGCAGTACTTC. This codes for CASSIQLSGIYEQYF. The chain combines TRBV19 with TRBJ2-7; possibly TRBD1 for D (5 bases). CDR3 size: 15 residues. V lost 3 bases to trimming and J lost 3 bases, with 15 bases between them. Germline V gene data show CDR1 as LNHDA and CDR2 as SQIVND (reference sequence).

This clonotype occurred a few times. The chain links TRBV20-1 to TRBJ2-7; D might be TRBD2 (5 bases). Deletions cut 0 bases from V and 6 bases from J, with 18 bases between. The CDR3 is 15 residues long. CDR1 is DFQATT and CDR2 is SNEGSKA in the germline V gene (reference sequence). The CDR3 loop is CSARDPRVFIGEQYF. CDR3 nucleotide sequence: TGCAGTGCTAGAGATCCGAGGGTTTTTATTGGCGAGCAGTACTTC.

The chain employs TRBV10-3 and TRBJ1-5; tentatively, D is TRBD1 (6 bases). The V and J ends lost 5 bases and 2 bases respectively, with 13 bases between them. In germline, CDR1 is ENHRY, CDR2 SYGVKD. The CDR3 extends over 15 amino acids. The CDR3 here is CAISKDSVGNQPQHF. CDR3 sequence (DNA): TGTGCCATCAGTAAGGACAGTGTGGGCAATCAGCCCCAGCATTTT.

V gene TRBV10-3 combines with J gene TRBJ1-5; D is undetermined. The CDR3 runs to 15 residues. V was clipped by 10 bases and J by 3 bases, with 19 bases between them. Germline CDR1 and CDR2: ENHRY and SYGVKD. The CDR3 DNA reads TGTGCCAGCATCAACAGTCGGCTTTACAATCAGCCCCAGCATTTT. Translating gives CASINSRLYNQPQHF.

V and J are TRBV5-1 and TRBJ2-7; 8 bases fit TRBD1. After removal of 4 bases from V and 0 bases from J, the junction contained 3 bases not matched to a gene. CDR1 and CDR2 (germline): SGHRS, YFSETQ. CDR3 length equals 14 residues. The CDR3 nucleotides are TGCGCCAGCAGCATGGACAGGGCCTCCTACGAGCAGTACTTC. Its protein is CASSMDRASYEQYF.

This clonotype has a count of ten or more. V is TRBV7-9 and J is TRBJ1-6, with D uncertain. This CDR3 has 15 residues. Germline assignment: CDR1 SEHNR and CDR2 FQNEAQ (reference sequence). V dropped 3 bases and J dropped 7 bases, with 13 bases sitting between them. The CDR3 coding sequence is TGTGCCAGCAGCTTGGCCCCGCCTGGGAATTCACCCCTCCACTTT. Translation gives CASSLAPPGNSPLHF.

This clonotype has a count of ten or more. The CDR3 nucleotides are TGTGCCAGCAGCTCCCCCATGGGTGAGACCCAGTACTTC. Translated, it gives CASSSPMGETQYF. The rearrangement joins TRBV7-9 to TRBJ2-5; D is ambiguous. There are 13 residues in the CDR3. The V gene lost 4 bases and the J gene lost 5 bases, with 11 bases spanning the gap. Germline V gene sequence: CDR1 SEHNR, CDR2 FQNEAQ (reference sequence).

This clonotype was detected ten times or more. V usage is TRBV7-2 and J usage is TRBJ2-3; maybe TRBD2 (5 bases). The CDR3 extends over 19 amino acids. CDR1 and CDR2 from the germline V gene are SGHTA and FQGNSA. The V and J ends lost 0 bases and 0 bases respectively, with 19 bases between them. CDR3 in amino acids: CASSLAIAFRLHSTDTQYF. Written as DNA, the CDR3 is TGTGCCAGCAGCTTAGCAATAGCGTTCCGACTTCATAGCACAGATACGCAGTATTTT.

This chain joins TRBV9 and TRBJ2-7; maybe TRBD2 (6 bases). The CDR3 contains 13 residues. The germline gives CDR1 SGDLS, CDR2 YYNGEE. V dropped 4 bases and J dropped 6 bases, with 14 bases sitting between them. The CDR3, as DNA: TGTGCCAGCAGCCCCACGTTGGAGGGCGAGCAGTACTTC. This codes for CASSPTLEGEQYF.

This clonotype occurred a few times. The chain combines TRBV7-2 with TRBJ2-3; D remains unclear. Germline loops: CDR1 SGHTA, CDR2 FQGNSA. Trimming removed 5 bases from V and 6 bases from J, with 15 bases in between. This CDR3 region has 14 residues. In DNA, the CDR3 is TGTGCCAGCAGCAATGGACGAGGATCGGATACGCAGTATTTT. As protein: CASSNGRGSDTQYF.

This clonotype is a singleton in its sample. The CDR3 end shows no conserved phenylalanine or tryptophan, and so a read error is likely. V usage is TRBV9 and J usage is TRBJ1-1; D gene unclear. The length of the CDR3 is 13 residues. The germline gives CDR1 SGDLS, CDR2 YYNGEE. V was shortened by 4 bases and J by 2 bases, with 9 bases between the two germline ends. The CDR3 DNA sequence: TGTGCCAGCAGCCCGGACGGAAACACTGAAGCTTTCTGT. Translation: CASSPDGNTEAFC.

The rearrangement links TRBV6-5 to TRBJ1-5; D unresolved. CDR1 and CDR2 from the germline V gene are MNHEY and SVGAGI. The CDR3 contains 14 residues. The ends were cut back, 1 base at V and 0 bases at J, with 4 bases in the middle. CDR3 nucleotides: TGTGCCAGCAGTTACTTTTATAGCAATCAGCCCCAGCATTTT. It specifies CASSYFYSNQPQHF.

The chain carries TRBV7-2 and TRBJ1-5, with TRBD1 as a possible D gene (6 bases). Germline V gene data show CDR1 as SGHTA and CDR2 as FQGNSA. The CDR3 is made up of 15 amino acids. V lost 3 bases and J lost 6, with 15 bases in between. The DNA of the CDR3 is TGTGCCAGCAGCTTCCCGGGGGGCGAGTTTCAGCCCCAGCATTTT. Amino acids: CASSFPGGEFQPQHF.

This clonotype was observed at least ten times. CDR3 nucleotide sequence: TGTGCCAGCAGTTTAGGCACCTTTGGCTACACCTTC. Translating it yields CASSLGTFGYTF. The chain has TRBV12-3 or TRBV12-4 and TRBJ1-2; no clear D gene. The CDR3 runs to 12 residues. V lost 1 base and J lost 7, with 7 bases in between.

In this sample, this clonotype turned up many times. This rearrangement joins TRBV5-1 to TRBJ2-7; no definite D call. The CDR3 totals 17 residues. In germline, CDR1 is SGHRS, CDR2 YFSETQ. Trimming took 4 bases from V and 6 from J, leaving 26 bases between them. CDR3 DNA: TGCGCCAGCAGCGGGAAACGTGGTTCGTCCAATCCCATCGAGCAGTACTTC. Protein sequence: CASSGKRGSSNPIEQYF.

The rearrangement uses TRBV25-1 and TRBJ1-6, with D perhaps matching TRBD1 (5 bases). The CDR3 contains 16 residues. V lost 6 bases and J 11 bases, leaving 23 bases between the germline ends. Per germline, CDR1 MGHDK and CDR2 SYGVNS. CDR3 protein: CASREIAGVTGTPLHF. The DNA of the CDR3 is TGTGCCAGCAGAGAAATAGCGGGTGTAACAGGAACACCCCTCCACTTT.

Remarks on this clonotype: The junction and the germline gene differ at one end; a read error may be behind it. CDR3 DNA sequence: TGTGCCAGCAGGGGTGGGACAGGGCCCTACGGGCAGTACTTC. Its protein product is CASRGGTGPYGQYF. This chain links TRBV25-1 with TRBJ2-7, with TRBD1 matching 9 bases. The CDR3 loop spans 14 amino acids. CDR1 and CDR2 (germline): MGHDK, SYGVNS.